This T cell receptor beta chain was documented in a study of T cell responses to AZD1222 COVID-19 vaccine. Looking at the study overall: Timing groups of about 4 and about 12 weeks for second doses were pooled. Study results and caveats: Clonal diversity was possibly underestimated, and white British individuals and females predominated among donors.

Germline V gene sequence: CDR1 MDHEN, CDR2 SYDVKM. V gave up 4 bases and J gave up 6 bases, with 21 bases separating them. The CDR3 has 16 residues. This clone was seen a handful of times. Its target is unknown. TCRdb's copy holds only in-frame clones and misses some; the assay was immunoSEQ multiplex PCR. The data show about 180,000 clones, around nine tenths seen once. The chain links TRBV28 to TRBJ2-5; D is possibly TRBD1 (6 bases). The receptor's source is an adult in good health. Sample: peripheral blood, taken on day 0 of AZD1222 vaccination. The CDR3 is CASSSPFKQGPKTQYF. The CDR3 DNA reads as TGTGCCAGCAGTTCCCCCTTTAAACAGGGCCCAAAGACCCAGTACTTC.